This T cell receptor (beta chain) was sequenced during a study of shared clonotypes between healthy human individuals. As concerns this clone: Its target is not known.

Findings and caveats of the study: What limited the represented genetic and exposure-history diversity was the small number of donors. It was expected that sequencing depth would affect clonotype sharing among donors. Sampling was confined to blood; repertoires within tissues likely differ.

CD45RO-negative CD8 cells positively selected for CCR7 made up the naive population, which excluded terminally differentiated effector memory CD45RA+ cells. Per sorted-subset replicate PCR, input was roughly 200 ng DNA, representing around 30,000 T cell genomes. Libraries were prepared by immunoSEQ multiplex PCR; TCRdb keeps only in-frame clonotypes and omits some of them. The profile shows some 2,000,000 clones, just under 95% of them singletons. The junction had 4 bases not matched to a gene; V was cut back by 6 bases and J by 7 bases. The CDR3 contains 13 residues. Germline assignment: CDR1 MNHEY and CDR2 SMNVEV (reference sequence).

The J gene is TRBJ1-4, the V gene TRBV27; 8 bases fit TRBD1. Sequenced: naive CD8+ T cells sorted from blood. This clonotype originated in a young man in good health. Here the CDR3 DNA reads TGTGCCAGCAGCGGACAGGGTCCTGAAAAACTGTTTTTT. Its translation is CASSGQGPEKLFF.